This T cell receptor (beta chain) was recorded in a study of cytomegalovirus exposure and HLA in healthy donors. About the study: The platform used for the roughly 130 validation repertoires matched that of the roughly 670 first-cohort repertoires, a later analysis reported.

Notes on the study in general: Listed as cytomegalovirus-associated were 150 to 200 TCR beta chains. Most sequenced TCRs were rare (though some public TCRs occurred in many donors).

CDR3 size: 13 residues. The germline V and J ends were trimmed by 1 base and 5 bases, with 9 bases remaining between them. Per germline, CDR1 SGHDT and CDR2 YYEEEE. Notes on this clone: Antigen unknown.

TCRdb's copy holds only in-frame clones and misses some; the assay was immunoSEQ multiplex PCR. The table lists approximately 110,000 clones, just under 95% of them singletons. This TCR derives from a woman aged 18-29 years in good health and CMV-seronegative. V and J are TRBV5-6 and TRBJ2-5, with D maybe TRBD2 (6 bases). The specimen sequenced was PBMCs. CDR3 sequence reads: CASSLSGDETQYF. The CDR3 DNA reads TGTGCCAGCAGCTTGTCGGGGGATGAGACCCAGTACTTC.